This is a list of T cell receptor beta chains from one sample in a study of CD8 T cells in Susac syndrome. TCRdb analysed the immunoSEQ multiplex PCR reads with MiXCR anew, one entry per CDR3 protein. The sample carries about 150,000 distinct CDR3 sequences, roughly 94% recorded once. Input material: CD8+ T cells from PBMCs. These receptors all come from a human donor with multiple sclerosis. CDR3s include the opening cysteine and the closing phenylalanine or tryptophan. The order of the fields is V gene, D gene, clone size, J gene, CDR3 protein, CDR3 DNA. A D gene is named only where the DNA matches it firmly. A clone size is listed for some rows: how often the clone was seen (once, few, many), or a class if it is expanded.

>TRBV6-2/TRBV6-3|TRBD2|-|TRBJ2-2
CASSRTSGGTNTGELFF
TGTGCCAGCAGCCGGACTAGCGGGGGAACGAACACCGGGGAGCTGTTTTTT
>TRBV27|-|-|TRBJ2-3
CASSLPGGDTDTQYF
TGTGCCAGCAGTTTGCCTGGGGGCGACACAGATACGCAGTATTTT
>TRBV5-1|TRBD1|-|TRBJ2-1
CASSLVRQGGNEQFF
TGCGCCAGCAGCTTGGTACGACAGGGGGGCAATGAGCAGTTCTTC
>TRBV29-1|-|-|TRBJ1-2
CSVERQVIDYGYTF
TGCAGCGTTGAAAGGCAGGTTATTGACTATGGCTACACCTTC
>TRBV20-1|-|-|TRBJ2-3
CSARDWLRQGDRDTQYF
TGCAGTGCTAGAGATTGGTTGCGGCAGGGAGACAGAGATACGCAGTATTTT
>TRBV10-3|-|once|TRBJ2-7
CAISPQGYEQYF
TGTGCCATCAGTCCTCAGGGGTACGAGCAGTACTTC
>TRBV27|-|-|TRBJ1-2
CASSFGAGSGYGYTF
TGTGCCAGCAGTTTTGGGGCAGGGAGTGGATATGGCTACACCTTC
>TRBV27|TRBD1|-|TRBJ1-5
CASSLYGTGLDQPQHF
TGTGCCAGCAGTTTGTATGGGACAGGTCTCGATCAGCCCCAGCATTTT
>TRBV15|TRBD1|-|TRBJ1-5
CATSGRQGTSNQPQHF
TGTGCCACCAGCGGGAGACAGGGGACGAGCAATCAGCCCCAGCATTTT
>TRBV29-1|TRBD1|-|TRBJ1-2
CSVEDRGTGFLYGYTF
TGCAGCGTTGAAGATCGGGGGACAGGCTTCCTCTATGGCTACACCTTC
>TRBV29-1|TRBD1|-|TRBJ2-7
CSVGGGTGGYEQYF
TGCAGCGTTGGAGGAGGGACAGGGGGCTACGAGCAGTACTTC
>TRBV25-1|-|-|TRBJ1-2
CASSEWGLNYGYTF
TGTGCCAGCAGTGAATGGGGGCTTAACTATGGCTACACCTTC
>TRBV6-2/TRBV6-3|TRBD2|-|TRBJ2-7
CASSYLAGGIYEQYF
TGTGCCAGCAGTTATCTAGCGGGGGGAATTTACGAGCAGTACTTC
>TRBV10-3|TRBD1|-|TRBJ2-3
CAISESAAGGTDTQYF
TGTGCCATCAGTGAGAGCGCGGCAGGGGGTACAGATACGCAGTATTTT
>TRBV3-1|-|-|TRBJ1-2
CASSPEQDYYGYTF
TGTGCCAGCAGCCCGGAACAGGACTACTATGGCTACACCTTC
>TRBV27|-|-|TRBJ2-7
CASLDGYEQYF
TGTGCCAGCCTCGACGGTTACGAGCAGTACTTC
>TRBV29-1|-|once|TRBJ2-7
CSALARGGQGSSYEQYF
TGCAGCGCCCTGGCCCGGGGTGGGCAGGGGAGTTCCTACGAGCAGTACTTC
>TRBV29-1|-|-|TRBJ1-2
CGSLGYTF
TGCGGGTCTTTAGGCTACACCTTC
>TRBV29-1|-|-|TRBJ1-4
CSVGQGGKLFF
TGCAGCGTTGGGCAGGGTGGAAAACTGTTTTTT
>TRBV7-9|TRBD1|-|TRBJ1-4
CASSFAGGGTNEKLFF
TGTGCCAGCAGCTTCGCAGGGGGAGGAACTAATGAAAAACTGTTTTTT
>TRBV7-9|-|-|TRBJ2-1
CASSLVPDEQFF
TGTGCCAGCAGCTTAGTCCCGGATGAGCAGTTCTTC
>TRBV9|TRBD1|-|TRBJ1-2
CASSVGDRPYGYTF
TGTGCCAGCAGCGTAGGGGACAGACCCTATGGCTACACCTTC
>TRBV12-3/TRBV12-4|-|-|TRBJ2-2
CASRLGRNTGELFF
TGTGCCAGCCGCCTCGGTCGGAACACCGGGGAGCTGTTTTTT
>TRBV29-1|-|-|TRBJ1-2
CSVEGQGLNYGYTF
TGCAGCGTTGAAGGGCAGGGGCTCAACTATGGCTACACCTTC
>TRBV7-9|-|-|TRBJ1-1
CASSFLFGSNTEAFF
TGTGCCAGCAGCTTTTTATTTGGTTCGAACACTGAAGCTTTCTTT
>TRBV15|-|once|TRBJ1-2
CATSRGWVNYGYTF
TGTGCCACCAGCAGAGGTTGGGTTAACTATGGCTACACCTTC
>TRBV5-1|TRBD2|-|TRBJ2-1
CASSSTSGGSVDNEQFF
TGCGCCAGCAGCTCGACTAGCGGGGGGTCTGTCGACAATGAGCAGTTCTTC
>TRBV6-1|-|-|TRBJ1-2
CASSEWVGGYGYTF
TGTGCCAGCAGTGAATGGGTTGGAGGCTATGGCTACACCTTC
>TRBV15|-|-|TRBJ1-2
CATSRDRGDYGYTF
TGTGCCACCAGCAGAGATCGGGGGGACTATGGCTACACCTTC
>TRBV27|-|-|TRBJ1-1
CASSSSGTEAFF
TGTGCCAGCAGTTCCAGCGGAACTGAAGCTTTCTTT
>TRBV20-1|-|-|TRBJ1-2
CSARDGTTGKTYGYTF
TGCAGTGCTAGAGATGGAACGACCGGGAAGACGTATGGCTACACCTTC
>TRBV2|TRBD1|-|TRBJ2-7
CASFQVSGQGYEQYF
TGTGCCAGCTTTCAAGTCTCGGGACAGGGTTACGAGCAGTACTTC
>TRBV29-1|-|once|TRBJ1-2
CSVAGGNYGYTF
TGCAGCGTTGCGGGAGGGAACTATGGCTACACCTTC
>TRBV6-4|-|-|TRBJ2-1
CASSDRDNNEQFF
TGTGCCAGCAGTGACCGGGACAACAATGAGCAGTTCTTC
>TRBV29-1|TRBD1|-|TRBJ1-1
CSVEAWRTGLADGVAFF
TGCAGCGTTGAAGCTTGGAGGACAGGACTTGCGGACGGGGTGGCTTTCTTT
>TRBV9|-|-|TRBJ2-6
CASSVVGTGASGANVLTF
TGTGCCAGCAGCGTAGTGGGGACTGGAGCCTCTGGGGCCAACGTCCTGACTTTC
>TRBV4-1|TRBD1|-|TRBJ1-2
CASSQALSTGPYGYTF
TGCGCCAGCAGCCAAGCTCTCTCGACAGGGCCCTATGGCTACACCTTC
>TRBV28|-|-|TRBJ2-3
CASRTGGSTDTQYF
TGTGCCAGCAGGACCGGGGGAAGCACAGATACGCAGTATTTT
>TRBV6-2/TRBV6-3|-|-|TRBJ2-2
CASFGREGTGELFF
TGTGCCAGCTTCGGCCGTGAGGGGACCGGGGAGCTGTTTTTT
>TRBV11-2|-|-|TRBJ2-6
CASPLELGGANVLTF
TGTGCCAGCCCCCTTGAGTTGGGTGGGGCCAACGTCCTGACTTTC
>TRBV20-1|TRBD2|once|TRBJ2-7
CSARDSIGGGDSYEQYF
TGCAGTGCTAGAGATAGTATAGGCGGGGGGGATAGTTACGAGCAGTACTTC
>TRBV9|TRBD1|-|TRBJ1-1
CASSVGTALNTEAFF
TGTGCCAGCAGCGTGGGGACAGCGTTGAACACTGAAGCTTTCTTT
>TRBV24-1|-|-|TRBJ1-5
CATSKVSNQPQHF
TGTGCCACCTCGAAGGTTAGCAATCAGCCCCAGCATTTT
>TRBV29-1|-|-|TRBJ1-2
CSVTRGDNYGYTF
TGCAGCGTCACGAGGGGAGATAACTATGGCTACACCTTC
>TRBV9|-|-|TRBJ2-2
CASSVVPGSNTGELFF
TGTGCCAGCAGCGTAGTACCAGGGTCGAACACCGGGGAGCTGTTTTTT
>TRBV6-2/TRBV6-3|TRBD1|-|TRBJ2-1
CASDSSGQGIFGDEQFF
TGTGCCAGCGATTCTAGCGGACAGGGGATTTTTGGCGATGAGCAGTTCTTC
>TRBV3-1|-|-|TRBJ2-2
CASSQGGGETTGELFF
TGTGCCAGCAGCCAAGGGGGCGGGGAGACCACCGGGGAGCTGTTTTTT
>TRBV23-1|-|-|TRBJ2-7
CASSQGAGQYF
TGCGCCAGCAGTCAAGGAGCGGGGCAGTACTTC
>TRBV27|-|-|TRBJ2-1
CASSAPGAREQFF
TGTGCCAGCAGTGCGCCGGGGGCTAGGGAGCAGTTCTTC
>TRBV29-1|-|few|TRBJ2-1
CSVVSYNEQFF
TGCAGCGTTGTATCCTACAATGAGCAGTTCTTC
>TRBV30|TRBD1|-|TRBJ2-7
CAWSPRTGPDEQYF
TGTGCCTGGAGTCCGAGGACAGGGCCGGACGAGCAGTACTTC
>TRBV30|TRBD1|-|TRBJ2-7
CAYTGGPYEQYF
TGTGCCTATACAGGGGGCCCTTACGAGCAGTACTTC
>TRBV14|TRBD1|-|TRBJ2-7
CASSQVGTAIRYEQYF
TGTGCCAGCAGCCAAGTGGGGACAGCCATCCGCTACGAGCAGTACTTC
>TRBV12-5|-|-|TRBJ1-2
CASGPRDGLGGYTF
TGTGCTAGTGGTCCCCGGGATGGGCTTGGAGGCTACACCTTC
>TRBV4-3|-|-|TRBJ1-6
CASSRDSNSPLHF
TGCGCCAGCAGCCGCGACAGCAATTCACCCCTCCACTTT